A selection of T cell receptor beta chains follows, all from one sample in a study of Graves' ophthalmopathy and Graves' hyperthyroidism. TCRdb redid the calling of the multiplex PCR reads with MiXCR, one entry per CDR3 protein. The table lists 1 million to 1.3 million distinct CDR3 sequences, roughly two fifths of them singletons. Sequencing input: peripheral blood or thyroid tissue (not recorded which). The origin of the receptors is an adult man with Graves' hyperthyroidism. CDR3s include the opening cysteine and the closing phenylalanine or tryptophan. D genes are given only for firm matches. Part of the rows lack a size; the others show once, few, many or a class for expanded clones.

d_call	clone_size	j_call	v_call	cdr3_nt	cdr3_aa
TRBD2	-	TRBJ2-5	TRBV7-9	TGTGCCAGCAGCTCAACAGCCGGGACTAGCGGGGTCCAAGAGACCCAGTACTTC	CASSSTAGTSGVQETQYF
-	many	TRBJ2-7	TRBV15	TGTGCCACCAGCCAGGGCGGGACCTCCTACGAGCAGTACTTC	CATSQGGTSYEQYF
-	many	TRBJ1-6	TRBV4-3	TGCGCCAGCAGCGCTCGCGGGTCCCAAGTAGGGCCCCTCCACTTT	CASSARGSQVGPLHF
-	many	TRBJ1-6	TRBV9	TGTGCCAGCAGCGGCCCGGACAGCTATAATTCACCCCTCCACTTT	CASSGPDSYNSPLHF
TRBD2	-	TRBJ2-3	TRBV2	TGTGCCAGCCATGCCAGCGGGGGGTCAGATACGCAGTATTTT	CASHASGGSDTQYF
-	once	TRBJ1-6	TRBV9	TGTGCCAGCAGCACGCCGGGATCGAGCTCCTATAATTCACCCCTCCACTTT	CASSTPGSSSYNSPLHF
TRBD2	-	TRBJ2-3	TRBV7-2	TGTGCCAGCAGCCCCAGGACTAGCGGGGGTTCACTAGATACGCAGTATTTT	CASSPRTSGGSLDTQYF
-	-	TRBJ1-2	TRBV6-6	TGTGCCAGCAGCCAGGCGGGGGACGACTACACCTTC	CASSQAGDDYTF
TRBD2	once	TRBJ2-5	TRBV6-5	TGTGCCAGCGTCCCCGGACTAGCGGGCGGGGGAGAGACCCAGTACTTC	CASVPGLAGGGETQYF
TRBD1	many	TRBJ2-7	TRBV12-3/TRBV12-4	TGCGCCAGCAGCTTGGGACAGATCTACGAGCAGTACTTC	CASSLGQIYEQYF
-	many	TRBJ2-2	TRBV5-1	TGCGCCAGCAGCTGGGGCAACTTCACCGGGGAGCTGTTTTTT	CASSWGNFTGELFF
-	-	TRBJ2-7	TRBV12-3/TRBV12-4	TGTGCCAGCAGCCAAAAGGGGACTCAGCAGTACTTC	CASSQKGTQQYF
-	-	TRBJ1-4	TRBV28	TGTGCCAGCAGTTTAACCTTAGTAGAAAAACTGTTTTTT	CASSLTLVEKLFF
-	-	TRBJ1-1	TRBV12-3/TRBV12-4	TGTGCCAGCACCCGGGGGGGTCCGCAGAACACTGAAGCTTTCTTT	CASTRGGPQNTEAFF
-	-	TRBJ1-5	TRBV12-3/TRBV12-4	TGTGCCAGCAGTGGAGTAGGGGGGACGCAGCAGCCCCAGCATTTT	CASSGVGGTQQPQHF
-	many	TRBJ2-7	TRBV25-1	TGTGCCAGCAGTGAATTGTCAGGGGCGAAAGACTACGAGCAGTACTTC	CASSELSGAKDYEQYF
-	-	TRBJ1-1	TRBV25-1	TGTGCCAGCAGTGTGGGGGGGAATCGCGGCACTGAAGCTTTCTTT	CASSVGGNRGTEAFF
-	-	TRBJ2-5	TRBV28	TGTGCCAGCAGTTTATCTGGGGGCCCGTACCAAGAGACCCAGTACTTC	CASSLSGGPYQETQYF
-	many	TRBJ1-1	TRBV5-1	TGCGCCAGCAAAGTTGCGCTAAACACTGAAGCTTTCTTT	CASKVALNTEAFF
-	once	TRBJ1-1	TRBV11-1	TGTGCCAGCAGCCGAGGGCTAGCGGGAACCACTGAAGCTTTCTTT	CASSRGLAGTTEAFF
TRBD2	many	TRBJ2-7	TRBV11-2	TGTGCCAGCAGCTTCGGGTACGGGGGGGACTACGAGCAGTACTTC	CASSFGYGGDYEQYF
-	many	TRBJ1-6	TRBV20-1	TGCAGTGCTCCCTACCGGGACCTTAACAGCTGGGATTCACCCCTCCACTTT	CSAPYRDLNSWDSPLHF
TRBD2	-	TRBJ2-3	TRBV7-8	TGTGCCAGCAGCCCGCCCCCCGGACTAGCGGATCCGCAGTATTTT	CASSPPPGLADPQYF
TRBD1	-	TRBJ1-1	TRBV15	TGTGCCGCCAGCAGACAGGGACGGGGTACTGAAGCTTTCTTT	CAASRQGRGTEAFF
-	-	TRBJ2-7	TRBV3-1	TGTGCCAGCAGCCCTTCTGGGCACCTGTACGAGCAGTACTTC	CASSPSGHLYEQYF
-	many	TRBJ2-2	TRBV29-1	TGCAGCGCAGGACAGAGCATGAACACCGGGGAGCTGTTTTTT	CSAGQSMNTGELFF
-	-	TRBJ2-7	TRBV7-2	TGTGCCAGCAGCCAAGTGAACTCCAACGAGCAGTACTTC	CASSQVNSNEQYF
-	-	TRBJ2-7	TRBV20-1	TGCAGTGCTAGGGACTGGTCCTACGAGCAGTACTTC	CSARDWSYEQYF
-	many	TRBJ1-5	TRBV19	TGTGCCAGTAGTATCGTCAGGGGTAGCAATCAGCCCCAGCATTTT	CASSIVRGSNQPQHF
-	-	TRBJ2-2	TRBV20-1	TGCAGTGCTACTTGGGAGGGGGCGCGAGCCGGGGAGCTGTTTTTT	CSATWEGARAGELFF
-	-	TRBJ2-2	TRBV19	TGTGCCACCCTAGCCGGATCCACCGGGGAGCTGTTTTTT	CATLAGSTGELFF
TRBD1	-	TRBJ2-7	TRBV10-3	TGTGCCATCAGGTCCCGGGACAGGGGCGAGCAGTACTTC	CAIRSRDRGEQYF
-	few	TRBJ2-7	TRBV14	TGTGCCAGCAGTCCCTTCGACAGTTCCTACGAGCAGTACTTC	CASSPFDSSYEQYF
TRBD2	-	TRBJ2-7	TRBV11-2	TGTGCCAGCAACCGGGACCTCACGGGACTAGCGGGACCTTACGAGCAGTACTTC	CASNRDLTGLAGPYEQYF
-	few	TRBJ1-2	TRBV20-1	TGCAGTGCTAGAGAGGAGGTAAACTATGGCTACACCTTC	CSAREEVNYGYTF
-	many	TRBJ1-4	TRBV11-2	TGTGCCAGCAGCTTAGGGGAAACGAAGCGCTCTGAAAAACTGTTTTTT	CASSLGETKRSEKLFF
TRBD1	many	TRBJ2-7	TRBV29-1	TGCAGCGTCGTTACAGGCGGGACAGGGGACCCCTACGAGCAGTACTTC	CSVVTGGTGDPYEQYF